The 8 T cell receptor beta chains reported below all come from one sample, sequenced in a study of T cell clonotyping in hematopoietic cell transplantation (dated by TCRdb to about 2021). Library creation used the immunoSEQ multiplex PCR assay. Held by TCRdb, this immuneACCESS table contains in-frame sequences only and omits some clones. Under half of the omission traces to an unresolved V gene where checked; the cause of the rest is unknown. The sample includes over 45,000 clones, with approximately 90% observed a single time. Jointly, the top ten make up under 6.5% of the sample. According to the study, the label for this sample's time point signals: recipient sample about 28 days before transplant, after cytoreduction. The sequencing here drew on peripheral blood mononuclear cells, taken before stem cell transplant. The receptors shown here come from a man aged 55 to 70 with biphenotypic leukemia. Some clones in this sample may be carry-over from other donors' samples.

The rearrangement links TRBV28 to TRBJ2-3; TRBD1 agrees at 9 bases. J lost 5 bases, V lost 3 bases, and 9 bases had no gene match. The CDR3 runs to 16 residues. In germline, CDR1 is MDHEN, CDR2 SYDVKM. DNA for the CDR3: TGTGCCAGCAGTTTGGAGGGGCCGGGACAGGGAGATACGCAGTATTTT. Translation gives CASSLEGPGQGDTQYF.

The chain carries TRBV28 and TRBJ2-7; D is undetermined. The CDR3 has 11 amino acids. The germline CDR1 and CDR2 sequences are MDHEN and SYDVKM. Trimming took 8 bases from V and 7 from J, leaving 12 bases between them. This chain's CDR3 is CASSGSGEQYF. The CDR3 DNA follows: TGTGCCAGCTCGGGTTCCGGGGAGCAGTACTTC.

The V call is TRBV5-6, the J call TRBJ1-2, with TRBD1 matching 9 bases. The V and J ends lost 5 bases and 4 bases, in that order; junction bases with no gene match: 3. This CDR3 region has 13 residues. Germline CDR1 SGHDT, CDR2 YYEEEE. The CDR3 loop is CASSPQGAYGYTF. The CDR3 DNA reads as TGTGCCAGCAGTCCACAGGGGGCCTATGGCTACACCTTC.

The V gene is TRBV4-2, the J gene TRBJ1-3; D may be TRBD1 (5 bases). In germline, CDR1 is LGHNA, CDR2 YNFKEQ. V gave up 4 bases and J gave up 2 bases, with 15 bases separating them. The CDR3 spans 16 residues. The CDR3 reads CASSPRGSLAGNTIYF. CDR3 coding DNA: TGTGCCAGCAGCCCCCGGGGCAGTCTAGCTGGAAACACCATATATTTT.

The chain combines TRBV5-4 with TRBJ2-5; TRBD1 aligns across 8 bases. CDR1 is SGHNT and CDR2 is YYREEE in the germline V gene (reference sequence). V shed 4 bases and J 4 bases; nucleotides not matched to a gene: 9. The CDR3 has 15 amino acids. CDR3 nucleotides: TGTGCCAGCAGCCCGCGACAGGGGCGTCCAGAGACCCAGTACTTC. Its translation is CASSPRQGRPETQYF.

This clone was seen only a few times. The V and J genes are TRBV2 and TRBJ1-5, with D uncertain. CDR3 length: 15 residues. Germline CDR1 reads SNHLY; CDR2 reads FYNNEI. V was cut by 3 bases and J by 5 bases, with 14 bases left in between. DNA of the CDR3: TGTGCCAGCAGTGACCCCGGCACACTCGATCAGCCCCAGCATTTT. It yields the protein CASSDPGTLDQPQHF.

This clone was seen more than once but under ten times. V usage is TRBV5-1 and J usage is TRBJ1-1, with 7 bases that match TRBD1. J gave up 0 bases and V 0 bases, and 2 bases lay outside the gene matches. Germline-derived CDR1 and CDR2 are SGHRS and YFSETQ. CDR3 length: 15 residues. CDR3 region: CASSLEGAMNTEAFF. The CDR3 region has the DNA TGCGCCAGCAGCTTGGAGGGGGCGATGAACACTGAAGCTTTCTTT.

V usage is TRBV4-3 and J usage is TRBJ1-5; D is unresolved. The CDR3 consists of 13 residues. CDR1 is LGHNA, CDR2 YSLEER, per germline. The germline V and J ends were trimmed by 0 bases and 5 bases, with 5 bases remaining between them. The CDR3 loop reads CASSQELDQPQHF. The CDR3 coding sequence is TGCGCCAGCAGCCAAGAACTCGATCAGCCCCAGCATTTT.